One and the same sample provided the 8 T cell receptor beta chains below, sequenced in a study of T cells and Merkel cell carcinoma outcomes. The data were produced by immunoSEQ multiplex PCR, yet TCRdb's version contains in-frame clones alone and is incomplete. Of 14,000 or so clones detected, 80% to 95% appear once; the ten largest clones hold approximately 2%. The sample taken for sequencing was tumor tissue from Merkel cell carcinoma. These receptors all come from a human donor with Merkel cell carcinoma.

In its sample, this clone was seen once. The chain recombines TRBV7-9 with TRBJ2-5; TRBD1 matches at 9 bases. Per germline, CDR1 SEHNR and CDR2 FQNEAQ (reference sequence). There are 14 residues in the CDR3. Germline trimming cut 4 bases from V and 3 bases from J; bases unmatched to any gene: 3. CDR3 sequence (DNA): TGTGCCAGCAGCTCACGGGACAGGGAAGAGACCCAGTACTTC. Translated, it gives CASSSRDREETQYF.

The genes are TRBV28 and TRBJ2-1; 7 nucleotides match TRBD2. Per the germline V gene, CDR1 is MDHEN and CDR2 is SYDVKM. The CDR3 is 15 residues long. V dropped 2 bases and J dropped 4; count of bases not matched to a gene: 5. Here the CDR3 reads CASSLPLALYNEQFF. The CDR3 coding sequence is TGTGCCAGCAGTTTACCACTAGCGCTATACAATGAGCAGTTCTTC.

V gene TRBV5-1 combines with J gene TRBJ1-2, with D possibly matching TRBD1 (5 bases). This CDR3 region has 13 residues. The germline gives CDR1 SGHRS, CDR2 YFSETQ. Trimming took 4 bases from V and 6 from J, leaving 13 bases between them. Here the CDR3 DNA reads TGCGCCAGCAGCACTCAGGGACTTCATGGCTACACCTTC. This encodes CASSTQGLHGYTF.

This clone was seen just once. The chain carries TRBV5-1 and TRBJ1-3, with D hard to call. The V end was cut by 0 bases, the J end by 0 bases, with 4 bases between. This CDR3 is 14 amino acids long. CDR1 SGHRS and CDR2 YFSETQ come from the germline V gene. CDR3 protein: CASSLDYSGNTIYF. CDR3 bases: TGCGCCAGCAGCTTGGACTACTCTGGAAACACCATATATTTT.

This clone was seen a handful of times. The V gene is TRBV19, the J gene TRBJ2-4, with TRBD2 matching over 7 bases. V lost 6 bases and J lost 11; bases outside the gene matches: 4. The CDR3 extends over 11 amino acids. Germline CDR1 and CDR2: LNHDA and SQIVND (reference sequence). The CDR3 DNA sequence: TGTGCCAGTAGATTTCGGGAGGTTCAGTACTTC. This encodes CASRFREVQYF.

The gene calls are TRBV4-3 and TRBJ1-3, with D uncertain. Germline V CDR1 and CDR2: LGHNA, YSLEER. Trimming cost V 3 bases and J 0 bases, with 6 bases left between them. The CDR3 runs to 14 residues. The CDR3 bases are TGCGCCAGCAGCCAGACACTCTCTGGAAACACCATATATTTT. Protein: CASSQTLSGNTIYF.

The J gene is TRBJ1-1, the V gene TRBV7-9; a possible D gene is TRBD1 (5 bases). The CDR3 totals 15 residues. Germline V gives CDR1 SEHNR, CDR2 FQNEAQ (reference sequence). Trimming shortened V by 2 bases and J by 0 bases, and 10 bases separated the two germline ends. The CDR3 reads CASSLRTRMNTEAFF. For the CDR3, the DNA is TGTGCCAGCAGCTTAAGGACACGTATGAACACTGAAGCTTTCTTT.

The chain uses TRBV5-6 and TRBJ2-7; D is possibly TRBD1 (5 bases). V was pared by 2 bases and J by 6 bases, with 18 bases between. CDR1 is SGHDT, CDR2 YYEEEE, per germline. The length of the CDR3 is 15 residues. CDR3 loop: CASSFWGGVLGEQYF. CDR3 nucleotides: TGTGCCAGCAGCTTCTGGGGCGGTGTTTTGGGCGAGCAGTACTTC.